Included here is one TCR beta chain sequence, with context. Antigen: not known. Found in a library prepared for alpha chains, this beta chain is an off-target read, and its abundance has little meaning. Losses at the gene ends were 5 bases for V and 1 base for J; bases not matched to a gene: 11. CDR1 SGHTA and CDR2 FQGNSA come from the germline V gene. This CDR3 region has 17 residues. Time point noted: sample taken at primary tumor resection. TCRdb re-analysed the 5' RACE reads in MiXCR, keeping a single row per CDR3 protein. This table holds around 3,900 distinct CDR3 sequences, approximately 28% found once. The data are from a study of spatial heterogeneity in lung cancer. Study-wide findings and caveats: In tumors, expanded intratumoral alpha and beta TCR counts tracked mutation counts.

The V call is TRBV7-2, the J call TRBJ1-5; 7 nucleotides match TRBD1. This TCR was sampled from a male donor with early-stage non-small cell lung cancer. Sequencing was performed on lung tumor tissue, taken at surgery. CDR3 sequence: CASSPMSSDRSNQPQHF. In DNA, the CDR3 is TGTGCCAGCAGCCCCATGTCCTCGGACAGGAGCAATCAGCCCCAGCATTTT.